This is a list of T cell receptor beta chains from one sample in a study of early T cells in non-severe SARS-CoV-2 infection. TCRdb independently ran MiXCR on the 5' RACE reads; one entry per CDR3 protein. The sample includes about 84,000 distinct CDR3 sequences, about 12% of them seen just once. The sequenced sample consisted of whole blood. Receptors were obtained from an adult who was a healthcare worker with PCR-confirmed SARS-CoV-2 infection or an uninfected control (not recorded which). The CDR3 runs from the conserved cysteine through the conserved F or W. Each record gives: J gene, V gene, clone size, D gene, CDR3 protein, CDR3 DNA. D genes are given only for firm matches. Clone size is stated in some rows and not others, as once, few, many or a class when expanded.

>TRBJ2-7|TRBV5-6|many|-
CASSSDLDGSLLYEQYF
TGTGCCAGCAGCTCAGATCTCGACGGGAGCCTGCTCTACGAGCAGTACTTC
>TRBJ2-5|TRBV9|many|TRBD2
CASSAAGTTPTQYF
TGTGCCAGCAGCGCCGCAGGGACTACGCCGACCCAGTACTTC
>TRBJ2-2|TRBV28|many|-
CASSLWVNKGGAGELFF
TGTGCCAGCAGTTTATGGGTGAATAAGGGCGGCGCCGGGGAGCTGTTTTTT
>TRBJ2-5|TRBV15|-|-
CATSRSQETQYF
TGTGCCACCAGCAGATCTCAAGAGACCCAGTACTTC
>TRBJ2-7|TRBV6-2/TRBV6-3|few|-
CASSLRGSTYEQYF
TGTGCCAGCAGTTTACGCGGCTCCACCTACGAGCAGTACTTC
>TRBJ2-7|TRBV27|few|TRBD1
CASRTGTAFLEQYF
TGTGCCAGCAGGACCGGGACAGCGTTTCTCGAGCAGTACTTC
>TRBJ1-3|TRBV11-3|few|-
CASSFQGAGNTIYF
TGTGCCAGCAGCTTTCAGGGAGCTGGAAACACCATATATTTT
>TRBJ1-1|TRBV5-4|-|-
CASSVLWTSNTEAFF
TGTGCCAGCAGCGTTTTATGGACCTCGAACACTGAAGCTTTCTTT
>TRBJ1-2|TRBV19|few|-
CASSAGLYGYTF
TGTGCCAGTAGTGCAGGACTGTATGGCTACACCTTC
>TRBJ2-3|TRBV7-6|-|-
CASSFQFSTDTQYF
TGTGCCAGCAGCTTTCAGTTTAGCACAGATACGCAGTATTTT
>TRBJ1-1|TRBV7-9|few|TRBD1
CASSRDRVMDTEAFF
TGTGCCAGCAGCCGGGACAGGGTGATGGACACTGAAGCTTTCTTT
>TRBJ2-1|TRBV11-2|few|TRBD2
CASYPRELAGGTVNEQFF
TGTGCCAGCTATCCACGGGAACTAGCGGGGGGTACCGTCAATGAGCAGTTCTTC
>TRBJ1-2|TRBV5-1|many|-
CASSPDGRGYTF
TGCGCCAGCAGCCCGGACGGCCGTGGCTACACCTTC
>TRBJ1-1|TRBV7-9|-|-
CASSLGWGDTEAFF
TGTGCCAGCAGCTTAGGATGGGGTGACACTGAAGCTTTCTTT
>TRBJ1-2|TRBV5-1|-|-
CASSLGTFNYGYTF
TGCGCCAGCAGCTTGGGGACCTTTAACTATGGCTACACCTTC
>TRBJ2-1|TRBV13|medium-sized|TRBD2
CASSSRLASYEQFF
TGTGCCAGCAGCTCCAGACTAGCTTCGTATGAGCAGTTCTTC
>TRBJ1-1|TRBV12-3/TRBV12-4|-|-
CATATRRAIGTEAFF
TGTGCCACAGCGACCAGGAGGGCTATAGGCACTGAAGCTTTCTTT
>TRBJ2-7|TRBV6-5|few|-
CASHGVGPYEQYF
TGTGCCAGCCATGGGGTTGGTCCCTACGAGCAGTACTTC